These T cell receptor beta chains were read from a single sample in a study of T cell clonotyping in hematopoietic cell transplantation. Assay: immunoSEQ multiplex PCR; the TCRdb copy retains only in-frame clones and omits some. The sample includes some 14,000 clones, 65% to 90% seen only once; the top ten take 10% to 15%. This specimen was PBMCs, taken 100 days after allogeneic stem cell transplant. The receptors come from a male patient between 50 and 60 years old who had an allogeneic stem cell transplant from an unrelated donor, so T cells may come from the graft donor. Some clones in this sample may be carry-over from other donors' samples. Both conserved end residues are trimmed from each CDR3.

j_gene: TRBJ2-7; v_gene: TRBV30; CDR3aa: AWSNRQGPGSYEQY
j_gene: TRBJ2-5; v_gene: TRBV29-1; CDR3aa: SVGLREFRSEETQY
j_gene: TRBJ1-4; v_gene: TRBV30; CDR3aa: AWRGRHRGDEKLF
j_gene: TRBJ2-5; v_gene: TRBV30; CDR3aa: AWRGQGTQTQY
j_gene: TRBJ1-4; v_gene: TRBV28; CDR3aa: ASSRRNEKLF
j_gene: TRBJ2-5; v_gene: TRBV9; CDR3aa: ASSASGRDRQETQY
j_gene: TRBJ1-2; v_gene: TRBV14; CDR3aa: ASSQDRKGGVSGYT
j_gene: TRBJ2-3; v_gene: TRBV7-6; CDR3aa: ASSLLMGSTDTQY
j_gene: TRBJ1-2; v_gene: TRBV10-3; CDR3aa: AISEARESFGYT
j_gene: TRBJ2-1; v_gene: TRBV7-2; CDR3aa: ASSPGGAGGGNEQF
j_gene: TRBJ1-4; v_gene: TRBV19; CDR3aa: ASSPLRGGEKLF
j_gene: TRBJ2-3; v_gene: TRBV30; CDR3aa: AWTGLHYTDTQY
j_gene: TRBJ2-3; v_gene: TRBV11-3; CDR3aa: ASSQPGTGETDTQY
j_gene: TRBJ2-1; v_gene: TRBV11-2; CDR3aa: ASSLGDVYGGEQF
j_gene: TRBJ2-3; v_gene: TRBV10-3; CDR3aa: AISEGQQSTDTQY
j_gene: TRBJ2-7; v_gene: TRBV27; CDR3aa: ASSFFTTGGYEQY
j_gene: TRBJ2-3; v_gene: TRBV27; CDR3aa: ASSFSTGGTDTQY
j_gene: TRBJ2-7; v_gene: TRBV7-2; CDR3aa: ASRSGAGYEQY
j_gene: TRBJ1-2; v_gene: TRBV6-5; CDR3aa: ASSQGQGANYGYT
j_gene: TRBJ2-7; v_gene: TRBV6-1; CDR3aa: ASSERWGLGYEQY
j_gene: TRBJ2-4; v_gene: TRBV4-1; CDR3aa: ASSQEPPEQLAKNIQY
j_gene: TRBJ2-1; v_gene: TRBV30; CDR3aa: AWSGGGLAGYNEQF
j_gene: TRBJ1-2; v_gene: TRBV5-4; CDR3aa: ASSLGAGGADYGYT
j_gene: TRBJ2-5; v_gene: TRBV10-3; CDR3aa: AITSSGSLETQY
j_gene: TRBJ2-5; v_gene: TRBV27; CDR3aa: ASSLTGTSGQETQY
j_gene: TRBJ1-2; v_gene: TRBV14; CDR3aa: ASSPINYGYT
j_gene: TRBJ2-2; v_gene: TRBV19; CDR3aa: ASSMGQPNTGELF
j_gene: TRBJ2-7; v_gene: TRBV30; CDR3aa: AWSVGSPYEQY
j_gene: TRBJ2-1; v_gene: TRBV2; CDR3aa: ASRRGGTAYNEQF
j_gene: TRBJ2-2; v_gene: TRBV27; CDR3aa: ASRYSGELF
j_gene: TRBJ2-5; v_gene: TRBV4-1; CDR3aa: ASTPTPFQETQY
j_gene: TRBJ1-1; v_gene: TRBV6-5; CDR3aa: ASERGTEAF
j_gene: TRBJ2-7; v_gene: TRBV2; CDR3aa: ASGVNSYEQY
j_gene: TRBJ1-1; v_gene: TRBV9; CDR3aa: ASSPGPGGEAF
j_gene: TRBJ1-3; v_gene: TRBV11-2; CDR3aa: ASSFIPTAHLSGNTIY
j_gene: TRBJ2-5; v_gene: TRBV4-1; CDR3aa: ASSLRDRGETQY
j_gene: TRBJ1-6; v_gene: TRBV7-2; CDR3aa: ASSRRVGTFYNSPLH
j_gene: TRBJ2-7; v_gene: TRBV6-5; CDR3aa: ASRKGAGVEY
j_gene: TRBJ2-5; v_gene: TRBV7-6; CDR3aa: ASTITAGAGEETQY
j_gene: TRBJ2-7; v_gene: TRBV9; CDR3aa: ASSVGSQGGVYEQY
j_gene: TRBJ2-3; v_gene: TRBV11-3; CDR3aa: ASSLVASADTQY
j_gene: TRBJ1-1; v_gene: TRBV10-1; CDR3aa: ASSGGQQGKAEAF
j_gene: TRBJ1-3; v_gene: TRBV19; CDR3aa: ASSVSLSGNTIY
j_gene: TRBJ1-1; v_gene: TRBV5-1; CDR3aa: ASSRAQGAATEAF
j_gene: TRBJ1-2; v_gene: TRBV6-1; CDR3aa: ASSETDGLKDT
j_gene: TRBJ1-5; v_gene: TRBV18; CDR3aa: ASSQDNSNQPQH
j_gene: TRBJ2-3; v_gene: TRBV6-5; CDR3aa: ASRASGSYTQY
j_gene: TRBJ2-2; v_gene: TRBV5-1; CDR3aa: ASSLAGTSNTGELF
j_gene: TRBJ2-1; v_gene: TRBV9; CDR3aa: ASSAATNEQF
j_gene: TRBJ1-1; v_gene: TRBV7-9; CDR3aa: ASSSFGPLNTEAF
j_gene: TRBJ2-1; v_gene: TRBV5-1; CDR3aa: ASSLEGARGNEQF
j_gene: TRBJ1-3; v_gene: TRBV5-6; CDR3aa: ASSLYARGLGNTIY
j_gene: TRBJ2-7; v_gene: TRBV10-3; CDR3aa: AISEQLAFEQY
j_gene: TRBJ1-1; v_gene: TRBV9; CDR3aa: ASSVGGAGLVAF